These 16 T cell receptor beta chains were all obtained from the same sample, sequenced in a study of CD8 T cells in ankylosing spondylitis (TCRdb year 2017). Study-wide conclusions, independent of this receptor: Blood from ankylosing spondylitis patients appeared to be characterized by a TCR beta motif made up of several highly homologous amino acid variants.

These receptors have no identified antigens. The library was made by 5' RACE. Data came from an Illumina HiSeq 2500. TCRdb applied fastp at Q25 and MiXCR to the public reads, then kept only in-frame beta chains. Every entry covers one CDR3 protein and lists the most common genes and DNA from its rows. Here the sample has some 800,000 distinct CDR3 sequences; approximately 12% occur a single time. The biggest ten clones account for around 0.51% of the sample. Sequencing was performed on blood, either unsorted or a sorted T cell fraction (not recorded which). The receptors here all came from a male donor with ankylosing spondylitis.

Remarks on this clonotype: Germline and junction disagree at one end, which may indicate a read error. The J gene is TRBJ2-4, the V gene TRBV7-2; 9 bases match TRBD2. Germline CDR1 and CDR2: SGHTA and FQGNSA. The CDR3 sequence is 15 residues long. CDR3 sequence: CANSIGTSTSNIQYF. The DNA of the CDR3 is TGTGCCAACAGCATAGGGACTAGCACTTCAAACATTCAGTACTTC.

This clonotype was counted between two and nine times. The CDR3 nucleotides are TGCAGTGCTGCGGGGACTAGCGGGAGGCGGTGGAATGAGCAGTTCTTC. Translated, it gives CSAAGTSGRRWNEQFF. V usage is TRBV20-1 and J usage is TRBJ2-1; 15 bases align to TRBD2. With 5 bases clipped from V and 7 bases from J, the junction kept 9 bases outside the gene matches. Germline V gene sequence: CDR1 DFQATT, CDR2 SNEGSKA (reference sequence). The CDR3 has 16 amino acids.

The V gene is TRBV19, the J gene TRBJ2-3; a possible D gene is TRBD1 (5 bases). V gave up 3 bases and J gave up 1 base, with 8 bases separating them. The germline V gene has CDR1 LNHDA and CDR2 SQIVND (reference sequence). The CDR3 loop spans 14 amino acids. This CDR3 is CASSMQGGTDTQYF. CDR3 DNA sequence: TGTGCCAGTAGTATGCAGGGCGGCACAGATACGCAGTATTTT.

The chain is built from TRBV7-9 and TRBJ1-2; D unresolved. The CDR3 covers 14 residues. V shed 0 bases and J shed 0 bases, with 5 bases lying between them. From germline, CDR1 is SEHNR and CDR2 FQNEAQ (reference sequence). The CDR3 nucleotides read TGTGCCAGCAGCTTAGCCGACCCTAACTATGGCTACACCTTC. Its protein is CASSLADPNYGYTF.

This clonotype was seen more than once but under ten times. The chain recombines TRBV20-1 with TRBJ2-7; D is possibly TRBD1 (6 bases). Germline CDR1 and CDR2: DFQATT and SNEGSKA (reference sequence). Trimming pared 4 bases from V and 4 bases from J, leaving 17 bases between. The CDR3 has 14 amino acids. The CDR3 loop reads CSANNRAFVYEQYF. The CDR3 DNA reads as TGCAGTGCTAATAACAGGGCTTTTGTATACGAGCAGTACTTC.

The chain combines TRBV7-3 with TRBJ2-1; 8 nucleotides align to TRBD2. After removal of 2 bases from V and 3 bases from J, the junction contained 6 bases not matched to a gene. This CDR3 is 16 amino acids long. Germline V gene sequence: CDR1 SGHTA, CDR2 FQGTGA. The CDR3, as DNA: TGTGCCAGCAGCTTACGGCGGGGGGAAATCTACAATGAGCAGTTCTTC. As protein: CASSLRRGEIYNEQFF.

V and J are TRBV18 and TRBJ2-1; TRBD2 aligns across 9 bases. There are 15 residues in the CDR3. J lost 5 bases, V lost 3 bases, and 5 bases had no gene match. Germline V gene sequence: CDR1 KGHSH, CDR2 LQKENI. As DNA, the CDR3 is TGTGCCAGCTCACCCGATCTAGCGGGGCACAATGAGCAGTTCTTC. Translated: CASSPDLAGHNEQFF.

This chain connects TRBV20-1 to TRBJ2-7; 10 bases fit TRBD2. V lost 6 bases to trimming and J lost 4 bases; unmatched junction nucleotides: 6. Germline CDR1 is DFQATT and CDR2 is SNEGSKA (reference sequence). The CDR3 consists of 13 residues. The CDR3 DNA reads as TGCAGTGCCCAAGGACTAGCGGAGTACGAGCAGTACTTC. This encodes CSAQGLAEYEQYF.

This clonotype was seen a few times. The CDR3 here is CSVARWAEAFF. DNA for the CDR3: TGCAGCGTTGCGCGTTGGGCTGAAGCTTTCTTT. J is TRBJ1-1 and V is TRBV29-1; no definite D call. Per germline, CDR1 SQVTM and CDR2 ANQGSEA. There are 11 residues in the CDR3. V lost 4 bases, J lost 6 bases, and 9 bases lay in between.

This clonotype came up a few times. The rearrangement joins TRBV6-2 or TRBV6-3 to TRBJ1-4; D unresolved. The V gene lost 6 bases and the J gene lost 4 bases, with 3 bases spanning the gap. CDR1 and CDR2 (germline): MNHEY, SVGEGT. CDR3 length equals 11 residues. The CDR3 sequence is CASRRNEKLFF. The CDR3, as DNA: TGTGCCAGCAGGCGTAATGAAAAACTGTTTTTT.

This clonotype showed up just a few times. The V gene is TRBV7-2, the J gene TRBJ2-1, with D possibly TRBD2 on 6 matching bases. CDR1 and CDR2 from the germline V gene are SGHTA and FQGNSA. The CDR3 is 15 residues long. Trimming removed 1 base at V and 10 bases at J, with 17 bases between. DNA of the CDR3: TGTGCCAGCAGCTTAGTAGTTTCTGGAGGGAGGGAGCAGTTCTTC. This encodes CASSLVVSGGREQFF.

This clonotype has a count of ten or more. The chain is built from TRBV5-1 and TRBJ2-1; tentatively, D is TRBD2 (5 bases). The CDR3 extends over 14 amino acids. Per germline, CDR1 SGHRS and CDR2 YFSETQ. V was cut by 0 bases and J by 10 bases, with 14 bases left in between. CDR3 in DNA: TGCGCCAGCAGCTTGGGCATACTAGGTCGGGAGCAGTTCTTC. Translating it yields CASSLGILGREQFF.

The gene calls are TRBV5-8 and TRBJ1-4; D is unresolved. The CDR3 is 14 residues long. The germline gives CDR1 SGHTS, CDR2 YDEGEE. V was clipped by 7 bases and J by 2 bases, with 12 bases between them. The CDR3 sequence is CASRRSGTNEKLFF. DNA for the CDR3: TGTGCCAGCCGGAGGTCGGGGACTAATGAAAAACTGTTTTTT.

This clonotype was seen more than once but under ten times. V usage is TRBV7-3 and J usage is TRBJ2-4; D is possibly TRBD2 (6 bases). The CDR3 is 13 amino acids. Germline V gives CDR1 SGHTA, CDR2 FQGTGA. V was clipped by 5 bases and J by 7 bases, with 12 bases between them. CDR3 DNA: TGTGCCAGCAGCATAGGACTAAACAACATTCAGTACTTC. This encodes CASSIGLNNIQYF.

This clonotype was seen more than once but under ten times. V and J are TRBV20-1 and TRBJ2-1; 13 nucleotides line up with TRBD2. Trimming at V came to 2 bases and at J to 7 bases, leaving 5 bases not matched to a gene. The CDR3 runs 15 residues. Per germline, CDR1 DFQATT and CDR2 SNEGSKA (reference sequence). The CDR3 spells CSARIVTSGRNEQFF. Here the CDR3 DNA reads TGCAGTGCTAGAATTGTGACTAGCGGGAGGAATGAGCAGTTCTTC.

This clonotype was found many times. J is TRBJ2-3 and V is TRBV5-1; 8 nucleotides match TRBD1. The CDR3 is 14 residues long. Trimming removed 4 bases from V and 3 bases from J; junction bases left unmatched: 4. CDR1 is SGHRS and CDR2 is YFSETQ in the germline V gene. CDR3 loop: CASSADRVTDTQYF. For the CDR3, the DNA is TGCGCCAGCAGCGCGGACAGGGTTACAGATACGCAGTATTTT.